This T cell receptor (beta chain) was obtained from a study of blood T cell repertoires in COVID-19. V was pared by 7 bases and J by 10 bases, with 13 bases between. This CDR3 has 11 amino acids. Germline-derived CDR1 and CDR2 are MNHEY and SVGAGI. Sequencing was performed with immunoSEQ multiplex PCR; in TCRdb, only in-frame clones are kept and a portion is missing. In the table there are about 88,000 clones, less than 95% of which are singletons. The sample holds a few counts of this clone. The sequencing sample was made of peripheral blood. V is TRBV6-5 and J is TRBJ1-1; D is unclear. This receptor was identified in a young man with COVID-19, enrolled during active disease. The CDR3 DNA is TGTGCCAGCACCGGTATCAGAGGAGCTTTCTTT. This codes for CASTGIRGAFF.